This T cell receptor (beta chain) was identified in a study of blood T cell repertoires in COVID-19. The overall study: T cells, B-cell-depleted T cells, or PBMCs provided the cDNA or gDNA that served as material.

Per the germline V gene, CDR1 is KGHSH and CDR2 is LQKENI. This CDR3 comprises 18 residues. V was trimmed by 5 bases and J by 1 base, leaving 21 bases between them. Authors' data handling: Amplification of reference gene primers was used by the study to estimate nucleated cell counts. Measured with immunoSEQ multiplex PCR; TCRdb has only the in-frame clones, and not every one. V and J calls and clone size are as listed in that table; D and trimming were resolved from the DNA. The sample records about 190,000 clones, less than 90% being singletons. The sequence was collected from a human donor in a cohort sampled during active COVID-19. V gene TRBV18 combines with J gene TRBJ1-5; a weak D match, TRBD1 (5 bases). The sample was peripheral blood. In DNA form, the CDR3 reads TGTGCCAGCTCATATCGCTCCCTCGACAGACCGAGCAATCAGCCCCAGCATTTT. Translated, it gives CASSYRSLDRPSNQPQHF.